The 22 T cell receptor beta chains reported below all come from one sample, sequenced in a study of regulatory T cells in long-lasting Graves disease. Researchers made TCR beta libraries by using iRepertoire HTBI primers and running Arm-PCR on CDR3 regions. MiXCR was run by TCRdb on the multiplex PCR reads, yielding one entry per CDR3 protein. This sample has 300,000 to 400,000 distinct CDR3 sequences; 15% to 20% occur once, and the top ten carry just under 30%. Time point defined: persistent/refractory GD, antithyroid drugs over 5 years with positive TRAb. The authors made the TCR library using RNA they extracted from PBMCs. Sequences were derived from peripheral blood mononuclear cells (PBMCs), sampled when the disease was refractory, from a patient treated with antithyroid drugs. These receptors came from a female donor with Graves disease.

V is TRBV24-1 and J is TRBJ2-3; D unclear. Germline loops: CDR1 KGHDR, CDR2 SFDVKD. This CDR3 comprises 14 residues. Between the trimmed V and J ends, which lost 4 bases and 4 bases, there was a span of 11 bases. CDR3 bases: TGTGCCACCAGTGAAAACTCCGGTGCAGATACGCAGTATTTT. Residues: CATSENSGADTQYF.

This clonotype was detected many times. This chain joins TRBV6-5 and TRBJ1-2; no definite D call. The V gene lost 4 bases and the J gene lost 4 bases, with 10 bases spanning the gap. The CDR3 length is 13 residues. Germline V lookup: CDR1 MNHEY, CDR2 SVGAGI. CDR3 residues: CASSWSVSYGYTF. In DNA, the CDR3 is TGTGCCAGCAGTTGGAGTGTCAGCTATGGCTACACCTTC.

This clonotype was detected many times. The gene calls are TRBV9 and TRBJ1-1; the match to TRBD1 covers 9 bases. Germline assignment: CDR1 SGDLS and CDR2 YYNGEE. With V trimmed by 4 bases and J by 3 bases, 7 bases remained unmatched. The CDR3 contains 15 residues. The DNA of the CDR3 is TGTGCCAGCAGCCCCGGGACAGGGATGTACACTGAAGCTTTCTTT. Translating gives CASSPGTGMYTEAFF.

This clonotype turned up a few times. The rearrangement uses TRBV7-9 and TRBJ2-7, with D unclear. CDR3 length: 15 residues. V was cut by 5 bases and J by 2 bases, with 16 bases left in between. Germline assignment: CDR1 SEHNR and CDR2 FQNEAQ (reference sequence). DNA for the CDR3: TGTGCCAGCAGCACCACCCAGGATGCTCCCTACGAGCAGTACTTC. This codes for CASSTTQDAPYEQYF.

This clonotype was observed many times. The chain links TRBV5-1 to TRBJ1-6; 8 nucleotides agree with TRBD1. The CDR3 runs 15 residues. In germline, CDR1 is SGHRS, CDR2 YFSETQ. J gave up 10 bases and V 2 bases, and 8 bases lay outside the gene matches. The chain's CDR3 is CASSLSGTGRSPLHF. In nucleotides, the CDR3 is TGCGCCAGCAGCTTAAGCGGGACAGGTCGGTCACCCCTCCACTTT.

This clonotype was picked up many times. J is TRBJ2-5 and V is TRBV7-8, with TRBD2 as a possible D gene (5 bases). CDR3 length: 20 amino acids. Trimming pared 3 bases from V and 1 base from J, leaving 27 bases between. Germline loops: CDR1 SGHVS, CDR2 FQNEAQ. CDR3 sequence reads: CASSFIRFPLGIRGQETQYF. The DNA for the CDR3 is TGTGCCAGCAGCTTCATTAGATTCCCTTTGGGCATACGGGGCCAAGAGACCCAGTACTTC.

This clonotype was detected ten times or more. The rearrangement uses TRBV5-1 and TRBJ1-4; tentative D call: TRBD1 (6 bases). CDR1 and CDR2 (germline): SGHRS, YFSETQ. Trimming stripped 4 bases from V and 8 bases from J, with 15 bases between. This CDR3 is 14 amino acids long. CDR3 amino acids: CASSPEGGGEKLFF. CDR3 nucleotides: TGCGCCAGCAGCCCGGAGGGGGGCGGGGAAAAACTGTTTTTT.

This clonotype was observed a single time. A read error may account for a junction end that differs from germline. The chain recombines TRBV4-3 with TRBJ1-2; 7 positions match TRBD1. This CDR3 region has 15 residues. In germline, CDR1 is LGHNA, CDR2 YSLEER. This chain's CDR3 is CASGQHRGFNYGYTF. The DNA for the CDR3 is TGCGCCAGCGGCCAGCACAGGGGATTTAACTATGGCTACACCTTC.

CDR3 nucleotides: TGCAGTGCTAGATCTCTAAGGACACCCACAGACTACAATGAGCAGTTCTTC. This translates into CSARSLRTPTDYNEQFF. The chain employs TRBV20-1 and TRBJ2-1, with D perhaps TRBD1 (5 bases). There are 17 residues in the CDR3. Between the trimmed V and J ends, which lost 2 bases and 3 bases, there was a span of 20 bases. CDR1 is DFQATT, CDR2 SNEGSKA, per germline (reference sequence).

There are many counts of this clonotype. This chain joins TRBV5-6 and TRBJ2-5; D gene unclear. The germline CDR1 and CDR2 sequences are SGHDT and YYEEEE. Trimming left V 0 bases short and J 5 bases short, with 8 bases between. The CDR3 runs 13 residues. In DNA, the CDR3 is TGTGCCAGCAGCTTGGAAAGCCGGGAGACCCAGTACTTC. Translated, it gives CASSLESRETQYF.

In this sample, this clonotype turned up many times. The CDR3: CASSLGQGRVRGTEAFF. CDR3 DNA sequence: TGTGCCAGCAGCTTAGGACAGGGGAGAGTCCGTGGGACTGAAGCTTTCTTT. V is TRBV7-6 and J is TRBJ1-1, with 8 bases that match TRBD1. Germline lookup yields CDR1 SGHVS and CDR2 FNYEAQ. V trimming: 1 base; J trimming: 5 bases; junction bases outside the gene matches: 12. This CDR3 has 17 amino acids.

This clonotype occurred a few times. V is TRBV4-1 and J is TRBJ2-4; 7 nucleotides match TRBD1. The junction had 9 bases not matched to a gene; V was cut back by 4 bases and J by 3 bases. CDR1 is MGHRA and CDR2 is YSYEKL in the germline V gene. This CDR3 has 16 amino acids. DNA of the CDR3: TGCGCCAGCAGCCTTAAAGGGGGCGGAGGCAAAAACATTCAGTACTTC. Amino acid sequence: CASSLKGGGGKNIQYF.

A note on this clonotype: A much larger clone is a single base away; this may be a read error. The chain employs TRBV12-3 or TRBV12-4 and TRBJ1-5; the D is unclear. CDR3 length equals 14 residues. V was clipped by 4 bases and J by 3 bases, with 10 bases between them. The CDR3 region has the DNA TGTGCCAGCAGTTCACATCATAACAATCAGCCCCAGCATTTT. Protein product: CASSSHHNNQPQHF.

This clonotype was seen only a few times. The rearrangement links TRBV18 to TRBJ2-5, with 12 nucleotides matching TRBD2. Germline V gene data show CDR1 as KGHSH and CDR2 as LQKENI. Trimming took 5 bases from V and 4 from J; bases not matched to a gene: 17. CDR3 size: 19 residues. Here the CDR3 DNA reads TGTGCCAGCTCATCCCCTTCTAGCGGGGGGGCAACGAGCGGAGAGACCCAGTACTTC. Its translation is CASSSPSSGGATSGETQYF.

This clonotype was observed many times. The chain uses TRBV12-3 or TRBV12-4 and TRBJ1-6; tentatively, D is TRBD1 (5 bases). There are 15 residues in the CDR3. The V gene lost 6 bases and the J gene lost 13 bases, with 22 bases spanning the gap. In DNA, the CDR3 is TGTGCCAGCAGGTTGGGGCCAGTGGGGCTCGGGCCCCTCCACTTT. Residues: CASRLGPVGLGPLHF.

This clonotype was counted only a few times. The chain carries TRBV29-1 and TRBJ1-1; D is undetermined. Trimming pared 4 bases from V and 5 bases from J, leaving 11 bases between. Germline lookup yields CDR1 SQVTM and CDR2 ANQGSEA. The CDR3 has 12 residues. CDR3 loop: CSVVGVRTEAFF. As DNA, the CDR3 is TGCAGCGTTGTTGGTGTAAGGACTGAAGCTTTCTTT.

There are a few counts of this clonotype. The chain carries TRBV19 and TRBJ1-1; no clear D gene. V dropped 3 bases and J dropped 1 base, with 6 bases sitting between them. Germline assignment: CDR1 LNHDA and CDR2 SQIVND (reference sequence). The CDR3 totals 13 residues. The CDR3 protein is CASSIAENTEAFF. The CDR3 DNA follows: TGTGCCAGTAGTATCGCGGAGAACACTGAAGCTTTCTTT. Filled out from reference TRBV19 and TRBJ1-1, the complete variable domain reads DGGITQSPKYLFRKEGQNVTLSCEQNLNHDAMYWYRQDPGQGLRLIYYSQIVNDFQKGDIAEGYSVSREKKESFPLTVTSAQKNPTAFYLCASSIAENTEAFFGQGTRLTVV.

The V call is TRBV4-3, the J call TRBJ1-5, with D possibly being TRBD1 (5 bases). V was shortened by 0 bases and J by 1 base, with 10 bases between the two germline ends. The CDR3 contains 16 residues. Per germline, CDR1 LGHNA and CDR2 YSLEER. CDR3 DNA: TGCGCCAGCAGCCAAGAGCCGGGGCAAAGCAATCAGCCCCAGCATTTT. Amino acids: CASSQEPGQSNQPQHF.

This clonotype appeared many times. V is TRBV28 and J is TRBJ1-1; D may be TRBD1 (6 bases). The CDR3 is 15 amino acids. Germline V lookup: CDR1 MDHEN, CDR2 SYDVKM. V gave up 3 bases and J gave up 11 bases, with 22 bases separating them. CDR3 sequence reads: CASSLGSVDRPYAFF. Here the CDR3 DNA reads TGTGCCAGCAGTTTGGGAAGCGTCGACAGGCCATATGCTTTCTTT.

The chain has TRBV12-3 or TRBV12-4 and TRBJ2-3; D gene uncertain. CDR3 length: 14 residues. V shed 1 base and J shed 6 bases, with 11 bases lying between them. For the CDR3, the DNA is TGTGCCAGCAGTTTAGTCTCGCCCCGGGATACGCAGTATTTT. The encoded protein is CASSLVSPRDTQYF.

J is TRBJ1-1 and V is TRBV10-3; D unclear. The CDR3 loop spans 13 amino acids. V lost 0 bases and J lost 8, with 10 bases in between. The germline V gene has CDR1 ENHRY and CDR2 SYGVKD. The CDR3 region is CAISESLGGEAFF. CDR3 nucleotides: TGTGCCATCAGTGAGTCGCTCGGTGGGGAAGCTTTCTTT.

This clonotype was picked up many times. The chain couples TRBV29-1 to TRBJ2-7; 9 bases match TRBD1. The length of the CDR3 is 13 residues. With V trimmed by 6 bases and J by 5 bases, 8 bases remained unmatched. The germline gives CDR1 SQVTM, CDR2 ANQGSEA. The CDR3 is CSVRDRDRNEQYF. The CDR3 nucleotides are TGCAGCGTCCGGGACAGGGACCGTAACGAGCAGTACTTC.